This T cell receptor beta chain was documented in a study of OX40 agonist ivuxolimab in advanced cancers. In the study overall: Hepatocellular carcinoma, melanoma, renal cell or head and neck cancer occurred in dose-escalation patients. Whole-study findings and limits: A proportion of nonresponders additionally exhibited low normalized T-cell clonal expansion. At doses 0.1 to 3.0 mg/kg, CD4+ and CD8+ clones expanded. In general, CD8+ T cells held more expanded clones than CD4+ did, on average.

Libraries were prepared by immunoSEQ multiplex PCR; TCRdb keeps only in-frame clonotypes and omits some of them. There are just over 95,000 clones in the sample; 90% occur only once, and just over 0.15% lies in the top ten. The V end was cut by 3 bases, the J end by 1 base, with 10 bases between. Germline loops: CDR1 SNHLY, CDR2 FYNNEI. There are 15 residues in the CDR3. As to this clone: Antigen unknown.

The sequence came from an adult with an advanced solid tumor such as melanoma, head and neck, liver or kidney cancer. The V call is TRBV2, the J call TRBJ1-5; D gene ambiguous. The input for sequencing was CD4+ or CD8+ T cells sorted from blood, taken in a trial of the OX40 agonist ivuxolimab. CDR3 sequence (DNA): TGTGCCAGCAGTGATGGTCAGCTAAGCAATCAGCCCCAGCATTTT. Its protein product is CASSDGQLSNQPQHF.